This T cell receptor (beta chain) was retrieved from a study of T cells in Graves' hyperthyroidism and ophthalmopathy (dated by TCRdb to between 2019 and 2020). Describing the broader study: Peripheral blood samples were taken at the time of initial diagnosis, prior to any treatment. To identify distinguishing TCR V-J signatures, a discovery cohort of about 95 patients was used, comprising 43 with Graves' ophthalmopathy and around 57 with stable Graves' hyperthyroidism. Prospective prediction of ophthalmopathy was tested in an independent validation cohort of fewer than 20 hyperthyroidism patients and 15 to 17 patients who later progressed to ophthalmopathy. For training and testing, the 100 or so patients in the discovery cohort were randomly divided in a 7:3 ratio. In about 6 Graves' hyperthyroidism patients, the study also compared T-cell repertoires from thyroid tissue with T-cell repertoires from blood. Following sampling, methimazole starting at 30 mg daily was given to hyperthyroidism patients, and high-dose intravenous methylprednisolone was given to ophthalmopathy patients. According to the paper, TCR Vbeta CDR3 sequencing was carried out on roughly 130 peripheral blood samples, which came from 40 to 45 ophthalmopathy, around 75 hyperthyroidism and around 17 progressor patients.

Hyperthyroidism patients were aged 18 to 65 years and newly diagnosed, with disease duration of less than 2 months. Patients with uncontrolled infections, other autoimmune diseases, pregnancy or lactation were excluded. Clinical symptoms, serum thyroxine and TRAb, thyroid ultrasound, and orbital computed tomography formed the basis for the diagnoses. Blood from progressor patients was drawn when they were first diagnosed with hyperthyroidism, before any ophthalmopathy symptoms appeared. PBMCs were separated from 10 ml of fresh peripheral blood using Ficoll-Paque density gradient centrifugation. Progressor patients were defined as those initially diagnosed with Graves' hyperthyroidism in whom ophthalmopathy developed during follow-up. Total RNA was extracted using Trizol reagent, and RNA quality was assessed on an Agilent 2100 Bioanalyzer. After removal of 4 bases from V and 5 bases from J, the junction retains 7 bases not matched to a gene. The CDR3, cysteine through phenylalanine, is 14 amino acids long. The DNA shown is the 42-base CDR3, in frame from base 1. From a lookup of the germline V gene, CDR1 and CDR2 are MNHNS and SASEGT.

Many counts were recorded for this clonotype. Its antigen remains undetermined. No base quality values were provided; no much bigger clone lies one nucleotide off. Here is what the overall study found, with its caveats: Sample size was not statistically predetermined, and blinding of investigators to group allocation was not performed. Ophthalmopathy was separated from stable hyperthyroidism by a 13 V-J signature model, with around 90% sensitivity and just over 81% specificity obtained in cross-validation and 80%/75% obtained in testing. Most expanded thyroid clonotypes (frequency above 0.001) were also detected in blood, a finding suggesting that blood repertoires may reflect thyroid immune responses. During validation, the model predicted progression to ophthalmopathy a median of around 7 months ahead of onset, with just under 71% sensitivity and 72% to 80% specificity.

The TCR beta CDR3 regions were amplified from the RNA transcripts. The TCR CDR3 was subjected to a first round of RT-PCR using the HTBI primer set and the Qiagen OneStep RT-PCR kit. Libraries were constructed in a second round of multiplex PCR, after which size selection and purification were performed. The libraries were sequenced on an Illumina HiSeq2000 using paired-end 100 bp reads. Per the source publication's procedure: SOAPnuke was used to process the raw data, with reads discarded if the reads contained adapters or uncalled bases, had a mean Phred below 15, or lacked an exact constant-primer or identifier match. COPE v1.2.5 was used to merge high-quality paired reads, and clonotypes were defined as unique nucleotide sequences. MiTCR v1.1 was used to align clonotypes to the IMGT TRBV, TRBD and TRBJ reference segments. The analysis included only V-J combinations with a frequency above 0.0001, which together covered more than 98% of the repertoires. The TCS score was defined as F50 (clonal expansion) divided by E x V (chaos), with BLOSUM62-based TCRdist calculated between CDR3 peptides within each V-J. Welch's t-statistics and random forest reduced several hundred V-J features to fewer than 15, which were used in a naive Bayes classifier (R e1071). TCRdb handled the public reads itself, with Q25 trimming in fastp and clone calling in MiXCR, and kept productive beta chains. One record per CDR3 amino acid sequence lists the most common genes and DNA. The V and J calls reflect TCRdb's pipeline rather than the authors' work. The sample records roughly 360,000 distinct CDR3 sequences, around an eighth of which are singletons. More than 20% of the sample belongs to the ten largest clones.

The chain is encoded by TRBV6-1 joined to TRBJ2-5; TRBD1 agrees with 7 junctional bases. This TCR came from a man younger than 40 with Graves' hyperthyroidism that later progressed to Graves' ophthalmopathy. The sequencing input was blood. The DNA reads as follows: TGTGCCAGCAGTGTATTTCAGACAGGGGAGACCCAGTACTTC. Its protein is CASSVFQTGETQYF.